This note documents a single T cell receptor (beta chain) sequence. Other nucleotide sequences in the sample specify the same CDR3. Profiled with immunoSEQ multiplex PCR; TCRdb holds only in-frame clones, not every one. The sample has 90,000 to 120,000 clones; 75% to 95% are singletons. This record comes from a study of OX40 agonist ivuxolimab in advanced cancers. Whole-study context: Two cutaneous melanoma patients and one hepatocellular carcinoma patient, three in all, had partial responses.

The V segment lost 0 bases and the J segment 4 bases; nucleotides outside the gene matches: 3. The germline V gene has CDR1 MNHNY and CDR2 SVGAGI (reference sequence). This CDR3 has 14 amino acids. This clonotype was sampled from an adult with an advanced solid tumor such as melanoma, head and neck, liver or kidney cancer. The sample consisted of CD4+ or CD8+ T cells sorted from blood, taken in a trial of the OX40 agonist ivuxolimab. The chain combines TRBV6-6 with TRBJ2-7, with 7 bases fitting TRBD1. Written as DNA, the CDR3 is TGTGCCAGCAGTTACTCGAGACAGGGATACGAGCAGTACTTC. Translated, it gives CASSYSRQGYEQYF.